The rows below give T cell receptor beta chains drawn from one sample of a study of beta chain features in type 1 diabetes. This table comes from immunoSEQ multiplex PCR, and its TCRdb copy is limited to in-frame clones, with some not included. In the table there are 150,000 to 200,000 clones, about 9% of which are singletons. Sequencing was done on a sample of central memory CD4+ T cells from blood. The receptors were sampled from a woman aged 18-30 years with type 1 diabetes. CDR3s include the opening cysteine and the closing phenylalanine or tryptophan. The D gene is left open where the match is weak. Clone size is given for some rows only: seen once, a few or many times, or a class if the clone is expanded.

>TRBV28|-|TRBJ1-2|-
TGTGCCAGCAGTCGGACAGTCTTAAACGGCTACACCTTC
CASSRTVLNGYTF
>TRBV27|-|TRBJ2-7|-
TGTGCCAGCAGTTCCCTCGGGGGACAGCACTACGGGCAGTACTTC
CASSSLGGQHYGQYF
>TRBV10-3|few|TRBJ2-3|TRBD1
TGTGCCTCAAACGCCGGGACAGGCACAGATACGCAGTATTTT
CASNAGTGTDTQYF
>TRBV28|-|TRBJ2-7|TRBD1
TGTGCCAGCAGTTGGACAGGTTACGAGCAGTACTTC
CASSWTGYEQYF
>TRBV25-1|few|TRBJ2-3|-
TGTGCCAGCAGTGCTTCGGGGTTAGATACGCAGTATTTT
CASSASGLDTQYF
>TRBV19|few|TRBJ1-4|-
TGTGCCAGTAGGGGTGGAGGGGCTCGAGATGAAAAACTGTTTTTT
CASRGGGARDEKLFF
>TRBV4-3|-|TRBJ1-4|TRBD1
TGCGCCAGCAGCCAAGCCGGACAGGGTCAGGGTGAAAAACTGTTTTTT
CASSQAGQGQGEKLFF
>TRBV2|-|TRBJ2-1|-
TGTGCCAGCAGAGGAGGCCGGGACTCCAGGAAGTTCTTC
CASRGGRDSRKFF
>TRBV7-8|-|TRBJ2-1|-
TGTGCCAGCAGCTGGACTGCCTACAATGAGCAGTTCTTC
CASSWTAYNEQFF
>TRBV2|-|TRBJ2-7|TRBD1
TGTGCCAGCAGCTACCGGGACAGGGCGAACTACGAGCAGTACTTC
CASSYRDRANYEQYF
>TRBV13|-|TRBJ1-1|-
TGTGCCAGCAGCACCCCGTTAGGAGGGATGAGTGAAGCTTTCTTT
CASSTPLGGMSEAFF
>TRBV9|-|TRBJ2-5|-
TGTGCCAGCAGCGTAGCCCCCTCTGACAGGAGCGGGAAGACCCAGTACTTC
CASSVAPSDRSGKTQYF
>TRBV6-5|-|TRBJ2-7|TRBD1
TGTGCCAGCATTGCCGGGACAGCCGCCAGGCGCGAGCAGTACTTC
CASIAGTAARREQYF
>TRBV7-2|-|TRBJ2-2|-
TGTGCCAGCAGCTTTGAAGCAACCGGGGAGCTGTTTTTT
CASSFEATGELFF
>TRBV25-1|few|TRBJ1-1|-
TGTGCCAGCAGTGAATATATAGTTGGGACTAAAGCTTTCTTT
CASSEYIVGTKAFF
>TRBV2|few|TRBJ1-4|TRBD1
TGTGCCAGCAGTAAACAGGGGTCGGATGAAAAACTGTTTTTT
CASSKQGSDEKLFF
>TRBV29-1|few|TRBJ1-2|TRBD1
TGCAGCGTCGAAGACCCCGACAGGGTGGTCGGCTACACCTTC
CSVEDPDRVVGYTF
>TRBV5-6|-|TRBJ2-7|-
TGTGCCAGCAGCTCTTTGGGGCAGGTTGGCTACGAGCAGTACTTC
CASSSLGQVGYEQYF
>TRBV15|-|TRBJ2-2|TRBD2
TGTGCCACCAGCTCACTAGCGGGGCCCGGGGAGCTGTTTTTT
CATSSLAGPGELFF
>TRBV5-1|-|TRBJ1-4|-
TGCGCCAGCAGCTTGGTGCCTGGGAGTATGGATGAAAAACTGTTTTTT
CASSLVPGSMDEKLFF
>TRBV2|few|TRBJ2-1|-
TGTGCCAGCAAGACTAGTTCCTACAATGAGCAGTTCTTC
CASKTSSYNEQFF
>TRBV6-5|few|TRBJ2-7|TRBD1
TGTGCCAGCAGACTGGAGGGGACAGGCGAGCAGTACTTC
CASRLEGTGEQYF
>TRBV5-6|-|TRBJ2-1|-
TGTGCCAGCAGCAGCAACCGGGACACTAACAATGAGCAGTTCTTC
CASSSNRDTNNEQFF
>TRBV6-5|few|TRBJ1-1|TRBD1
TGTGCCAGCAGTTACTCGACAGGGGGCACTGAAGCTTTCTTT
CASSYSTGGTEAFF
>TRBV28|few|TRBJ2-2|TRBD2
TGTGCCAGCAGTTTAAGGATAGCGGGAGTCGCCGGGGAGCTGTTTTTT
CASSLRIAGVAGELFF
>TRBV25-1|-|TRBJ1-2|TRBD1
TGTGCCAGCAGTGCCGCCTCGACCGGGACAGGAAGCCCCTATGGCTACACCTTC
CASSAASTGTGSPYGYTF
>TRBV5-1|few|TRBJ2-7|-
TGCGCCAGCAGCTTGGAGGGGTTCTCCTACGAGCAGTACTTC
CASSLEGFSYEQYF
>TRBV7-2|-|TRBJ2-3|TRBD2
TGTGCCAGCAGCCAAACTAGCGGGGGCACAGATACGCAGTATTTT
CASSQTSGGTDTQYF
>TRBV11-2|-|TRBJ1-1|-
TGTGCCAGCAGCTTATGGGGGGCTGAAGCTTTCTTT
CASSLWGAEAFF
>TRBV29-1|few|TRBJ2-3|TRBD1
TGCAGCGTAGGACAGGGTAGCACAGATACGCAGTATTTT
CSVGQGSTDTQYF
>TRBV5-1|few|TRBJ2-5|TRBD1
TGCGCCAGCAGCTCGGGACAGGGGTCCCAAGAGACCCAGTACTTC
CASSSGQGSQETQYF
>TRBV6-1|-|TRBJ1-2|-
TGTGCCAGCAGGTCCGGGACACTCGATAACCATGGCTACACCTTC
CASRSGTLDNHGYTF
>TRBV7-2|few|TRBJ2-3|TRBD2
TGTGCCAGCTTCTCGGGAGGTTACTCTGATACGCAGTATTTT
CASFSGGYSDTQYF
>TRBV5-6|few|TRBJ2-7|-
TGTGCCAGCAGCTTGGTGGAGGGGGCGAAGACCTACGAGCAGTACTTC
CASSLVEGAKTYEQYF
>TRBV25-1|few|TRBJ2-7|TRBD1
TGTGCCAGCAGCCGACAGGGGTCCTACGAGCAGTACTTC
CASSRQGSYEQYF
>TRBV5-6|few|TRBJ1-2|TRBD1
TGTGCCAGCAGCTTCCGGGACAGGGCTAATTTCGGCTACACCTTC
CASSFRDRANFGYTF
>TRBV9|-|TRBJ2-5|TRBD2
TGTGCCAGCAGCGTAGGGGTTTCTAGCGGGGGGTACCAAGAGACCCAGTACTTC
CASSVGVSSGGYQETQYF
>TRBV30|-|TRBJ1-3|TRBD1
TGTGCCTGGACTCTGACAGGGACTGGAAACACCATATATTTT
CAWTLTGTGNTIYF
>TRBV7-2|few|TRBJ2-1|-
TGTGCCAGCAGCTCACCGGGCAATGAGCAGTTCTTC
CASSSPGNEQFF
>TRBV11-2|few|TRBJ2-4|TRBD2
TGTGCCAGCAGCTTAGGGGGGGGGAACATTCAGTACTTC
CASSLGGGNIQYF
>TRBV7-6|few|TRBJ2-7|-
TGTGCCAGCAGCATCGCGGATGGCGAGCAGTACTTC
CASSIADGEQYF
>TRBV29-1|-|TRBJ2-7|TRBD1
TGCAGCGCCGGGACAGCAACCTACGAGCAGTACTTC
CSAGTATYEQYF
>TRBV19|few|TRBJ2-1|-
TGTGCCAGTAGTCTGGACTTCCCTTCCTACAATGAGCAGTTCTTC
CASSLDFPSYNEQFF
>TRBV6-1|-|TRBJ2-7|-
TGTGCCAGCAGTACACTGCCGGGGAACTACGAGCAGTACTTC
CASSTLPGNYEQYF
>TRBV5-6|-|TRBJ2-1|-
TGTGCCAGCAGCTTCCTTGACAGCAATGAGCAGTTCTTC
CASSFLDSNEQFF
>TRBV5-4|-|TRBJ2-4|-
TGTGCCAGCAGCACCCCTGGACTAGCCAAAAACATTCAGTACTTC
CASSTPGLAKNIQYF
>TRBV25-1|-|TRBJ1-5|-
TGTGCCAGCAGTCTTAGCAATCAGCCCCAGCATTTT
CASSLSNQPQHF
>TRBV27|-|TRBJ1-6|-
TGTGCCAGCAGTTCTCGGGGCTCCTATAATTCACCCCTCCACTTT
CASSSRGSYNSPLHF
>TRBV4-1|-|TRBJ2-5|TRBD2
TGCGCCAGCAGCCCGACTAGCGGGGGGGCTGAGACCCAGTACTTC
CASSPTSGGAETQYF
>TRBV5-1|few|TRBJ1-2|-
TGCGCCAGCAGCTTGGCCTCGAACTATGGCTACACCTTC
CASSLASNYGYTF
>TRBV4-3|few|TRBJ2-1|-
TGCGCCAGCAGCCCCCATCCCGACAACTCACGCTCCTACAATGAGCAGTTCTTC
CASSPHPDNSRSYNEQFF
>TRBV5-4|-|TRBJ1-1|-
TGTGCCAGCAGCCGAAGGACAGAAGGCACTGAAGCTTTCTTT
CASSRRTEGTEAFF
>TRBV6-6|few|TRBJ1-1|-
TGTGCCAGCAGTCCACCCTTCGGGGGGGCGGGTGAAGCTTTCTTT
CASSPPFGGAGEAFF
>TRBV7-9|-|TRBJ1-4|TRBD1
TGTGCCAGCAGCCGCAGCGGGACAGGGCGTAATGAAAAACTGTTTTTT
CASSRSGTGRNEKLFF
>TRBV27|-|TRBJ2-5|TRBD1
TGTGCCAGCAGTAACAGGGGGAGGGAGACCCAGTACTTC
CASSNRGRETQYF
>TRBV30|-|TRBJ1-1|TRBD1
TGTGCCTGGAGATCAGAGGGGGCTAGTAAGAACACTGAAGCTTTCTTT
CAWRSEGASKNTEAFF